This record concerns one T cell receptor beta chain sequence. This clonotype showed up just a few times. Its antigen has not been determined. Nothing much larger sits one base from this clone, and base qualities are not available. For repertoire sequencing, TCR beta CDR3 regions were amplified from RNA transcripts. A first-round RT-PCR used HTBI primers with the Qiagen OneStep RT-PCR kit, followed by a second-round multiplex PCR, size selection and purification. Libraries were sequenced paired-end with 100 bp reads on an Illumina HiSeq2000. On the authors' methods: SOAPnuke was used to process the reads, throwing out any read that had adapters, had uncalled bases, had a mean Phred below 15, or lacked an exact constant-primer or identifier match. COPE v1.2.5 was used to merge the high-quality paired reads. Clonotypes were defined as unique nucleotide sequences and were aligned to IMGT TRB V, D and J references using MiTCR v1.1. The analysis was limited to V-J combinations with a frequency above 0.0001, which together covered more than 98% of repertoires. For each V-J combination, a TCR clonal expansion and chaos score was defined as F50 clonal expansion divided by the chaos observed in the TCRdist matrix. Welch's t-statistics and random forest were used to reduce the features to roughly 14 V-J combinations, which were then used as input to a naive Bayes classifier. The similarity between thyroid and blood repertoires was quantified using the Morisita-Horn index. Using fastp at Q25 and MiXCR, TCRdb reprocessed the public reads and kept productive beta chains. Rows are combined by CDR3 protein, so each entry shows the most common genes and DNA. The V and J calls, along with clone size, are taken from TCRdb and not from the paper's own processing. The sample profile shows more than 300,000 distinct CDR3 sequences; roughly 17% of them were found once. The top ten constitute 2.4% of the sample.

A patient counted as having stable hyperthyroidism if there was no progression to ophthalmopathy within 18 months of follow-up. The hyperthyroidism patients were 18 to 65 years old and newly diagnosed, with a disease duration of less than 2 months. Patients with other autoimmune diseases, uncontrolled infections, pregnancy or lactation were excluded. Diagnosis relied on clinical symptoms, serum thyroxine, TRAb, thyroid ultrasound and orbital computed tomography. PBMCs were isolated from 7.5 to 10 ml of fresh peripheral blood by Ficoll-Paque density gradient centrifugation. Trizol reagent was used to extract the total RNA, and its quality was then checked on an Agilent 2100 Bioanalyzer. The germline V gene provides CDR1 MGHDK and CDR2 SYGVNS. Compared with germline, V lacks 7 bases and J lacks 3 bases; bases without a gene match: 12. The cysteine opens and the phenylalanine closes a CDR3 of 15 amino acids. Just the 45-base CDR3 DNA is kept, in frame starting at base 1.

This sample was included in a study of Graves' ophthalmopathy and Graves' hyperthyroidism (dated by TCRdb to the late 2010s). In terms of the full investigation: Peripheral blood was collected at initial diagnosis, before any treatment. In over 5 hyperthyroidism patients, the T-cell repertoire of thyroid tissue was compared with the T-cell repertoire of blood. To explore V-J signatures that separate ophthalmopathy from hyperthyroidism, a discovery set of about a hundred patients was enrolled, consisting of about 43 with ophthalmopathy and about 60 with stable hyperthyroidism. To tell Graves' ophthalmopathy apart from Graves' hyperthyroidism, and to predict which patients would progress to ophthalmopathy, the study relied on TCR beta repertoire signatures. An independent validation cohort comprised 18 hyperthyroidism patients and about 16 patients who later progressed from hyperthyroidism to ophthalmopathy. After sampling, hyperthyroidism patients received methimazole starting at 30 mg daily, and ophthalmopathy patients received high-dose intravenous methylprednisolone. In total, 135 blood samples were TCR-sequenced: 40 to 45 ophthalmopathy, around 75 hyperthyroidism and around 17 hyperthyroidism-to-ophthalmopathy patients. The study at large found these results: The 13-signature model separated ophthalmopathy from stable hyperthyroidism with around 90% sensitivity and approximately 83% specificity in cross-validation, and 80%/75% in the test set. In validation, the model predicted ophthalmopathy progression with less than 71% sensitivity and 72.22% specificity; fewer than 15 predicted patients were CT-confirmed with GO in a median of 6.5 months. Most expanded thyroid clonotypes with a frequency above 0.001 also appeared in blood, which suggests that blood repertoires may reflect the immune response in the thyroid. Sample size was not predetermined statistically, and investigators were not blinded to group allocation.

Sequencing was performed on peripheral blood. Recombination joined TRBV25-1 with TRBJ2-7; TRBD1 fits 7 bases in the junction. The TCR originated in an adult woman with stable Graves' hyperthyroidism. The nucleotide sequence reads TGTGCCAGCACCCCCTCTGACAGGGCCTTCTACGAGCAGTACTTC. Translated, it reads CASTPSDRAFYEQYF.